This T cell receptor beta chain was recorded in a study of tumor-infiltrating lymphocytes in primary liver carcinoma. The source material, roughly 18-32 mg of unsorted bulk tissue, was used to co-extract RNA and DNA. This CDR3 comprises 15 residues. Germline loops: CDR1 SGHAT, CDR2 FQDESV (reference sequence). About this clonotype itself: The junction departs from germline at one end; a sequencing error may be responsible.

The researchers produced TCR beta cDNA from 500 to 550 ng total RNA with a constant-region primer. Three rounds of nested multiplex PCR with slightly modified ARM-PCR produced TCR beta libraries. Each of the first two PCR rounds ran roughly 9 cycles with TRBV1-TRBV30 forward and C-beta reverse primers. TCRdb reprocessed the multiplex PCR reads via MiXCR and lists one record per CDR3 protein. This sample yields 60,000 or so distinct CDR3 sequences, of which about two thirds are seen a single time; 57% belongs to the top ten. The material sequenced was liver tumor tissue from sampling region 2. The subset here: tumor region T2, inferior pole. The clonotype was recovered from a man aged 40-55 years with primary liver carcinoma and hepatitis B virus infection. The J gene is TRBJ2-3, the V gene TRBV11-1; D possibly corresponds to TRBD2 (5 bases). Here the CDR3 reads CVSSFVVGASDTQYF. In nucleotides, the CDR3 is TGTGTCAGCAGCTTTGTAGTGGGAGCTTCAGATACGCAGTATTTT.